One and the same sample provided the 25 T cell receptor beta chains below, sequenced in a study of CD8 T cells in ankylosing spondylitis. General observations from the study: Ankylosing spondylitis blood appeared to carry a characteristic TCR beta motif of under ten highly homologous variants.

MiXCR was run by TCRdb on the 5' RACE reads, yielding one entry per CDR3 protein. The data show 200,000 to 250,000 distinct CDR3 sequences, 7% to 8% seen once. These receptors lack a known antigen. Input material: blood, either unsorted or a sorted T cell fraction (not recorded which). The receptor source for this set is a male donor with ankylosing spondylitis.

This clonotype was picked up many times. The chain has TRBV29-1 and TRBJ2-7; 9 bases agree with TRBD1. This CDR3 region has 13 residues. Losses at the gene ends were 5 bases for V and 2 bases for J; bases not matched to a gene: 4. CDR1 and CDR2 from the germline V gene are SQVTM and ANQGSEA. The CDR3 loop is CSVRQGVTYEQYF. The CDR3 DNA follows: TGCAGCGTTCGACAGGGGGTAACCTACGAGCAGTACTTC.

This clonotype was seen many times. The chain combines TRBV25-1 with TRBJ2-5, with D perhaps being TRBD1 or TRBD2 (5 bases each). The germline V and J ends were trimmed by 1 base and 3 bases, with 6 bases remaining between them. CDR1 MGHDK and CDR2 SYGVNS come from the germline V gene. The CDR3 is 13 amino acids. The CDR3 is CASSELGEETQYF. DNA of the CDR3: TGTGCCAGCAGTGAATTGGGGGAAGAGACCCAGTACTTC. Based on the CDR3 plus reference TRBV25-1 and TRBJ2-5, the full variable domain is EADIYQTPRYLVIGTGKKITLECSQTMGHDKMYWYQQDPGMELHLIHYSYGVNSTEKGDLSSESTVSRIRTEHFPLTLESARPSHTSQYLCASSELGEETQYFGPGTRLLVL.

CDR3 DNA: TGTGCCAGCAGCCCGCTCGGGGGGGATTTGCAAGAGACCCAGTACTTC. Residues: CASSPLGGDLQETQYF. This sequence joins TRBV7-8 and TRBJ2-5, with TRBD2 matching over 8 bases. The CDR3 runs 16 residues. V lost 5 bases to trimming and J lost 2 bases; unmatched junction nucleotides: 10. CDR1 is SGHVS and CDR2 is FQNEAQ in the germline V gene. The full variable domain, in which reference TRBV7-8 and TRBJ2-5 provide the parts outside the CDR3, is GAGVSQSPRYKVAKRGQDVALRCDPISGHVSLFWYQQALGQGPEFLTYFQNEAQLDKSGLPSDRFFAERPEGSVSTLKIQRTQQEDSAVYLCASSPLGGDLQETQYFGPGTRLLVL.

At least ten counts were recorded for this clonotype. This chain uses TRBV6-4 with TRBJ1-1; 7 nucleotides line up with TRBD1. The germline gives CDR1 MRHNA, CDR2 SNTAGT. CDR3 length: 15 amino acids. The trim removed 1 base at V and 5 bases at J, leaving 7 bases unmatched. CDR3 sequence reads: CASSDWAGGRTEAFF. The CDR3 DNA sequence: TGTGCCAGCAGTGACTGGGCAGGGGGGAGGACTGAAGCTTTCTTT.

At least ten counts were recorded for this clonotype. This chain links TRBV4-1 with TRBJ2-5; tentatively, D is TRBD2 (6 bases). There are 14 residues in the CDR3. The germline gives CDR1 MGHRA, CDR2 YSYEKL. Trimming shortened V by 4 bases and J by 4 bases, and 13 bases separated the two germline ends. Here the CDR3 DNA reads TGCGCCAGCAGCCCGGAGGGAACCCGAGAGACCCAGTACTTC. It translates to CASSPEGTRETQYF.

The J gene is TRBJ1-1, the V gene TRBV6-1; 12 bases line up with TRBD1. CDR1 and CDR2 from the germline V gene are MNHNS and SASEGT. This CDR3 contains 16 residues. V shed 6 bases, J shed 5 bases, and the junction held 10 bases outside the gene matches. The chain's CDR3 is CASRGPGQGAVTEAFF. For the CDR3, the DNA is TGTGCCAGCAGGGGGCCGGGACAGGGGGCAGTGACTGAAGCTTTCTTT.

Ten or more counts support this clonotype. The rearrangement uses TRBV5-1 and TRBJ2-7; D uncertain. The germline CDR1 and CDR2 sequences are SGHRS and YFSETQ. This CDR3 spans 12 amino acids. V gave up 2 bases and J gave up 5 bases, with 8 bases separating them. In nucleotides, the CDR3 is TGCGCCAGCAGCTTTGGTAGCCACGAGCAGTACTTC. Its protein product is CASSFGSHEQYF.

This clonotype has at least ten counts. V and J are TRBV6-2 or TRBV6-3 and TRBJ1-1, with D perhaps matching TRBD1 (5 bases). The CDR3 spans 14 residues. The ends were cut back, 11 bases at V and 4 bases at J, with 20 bases in the middle. CDR1 is MNHEY, CDR2 SVGEGT, per germline. CDR3 sequence: CAAGPDSPTTEAFF. The CDR3, as DNA: TGTGCCGCTGGCCCCGACAGCCCCACCACTGAAGCTTTCTTT.

This clonotype was counted at least ten times. V is TRBV5-6 and J is TRBJ2-7, with D maybe TRBD2 (7 bases). This CDR3 has 16 residues. The V gene lost 2 bases and the J gene lost 4 bases, with 19 bases spanning the gap. Germline values: CDR1 SGHDT, CDR2 YYEEEE. For the CDR3, the DNA is TGTGCCAGCAGCTTTCGGCGGGGGCAACTCGGTTACGAGCAGTACTTC. It is translated as CASSFRRGQLGYEQYF. The full variable domain, its missing parts supplied by reference TRBV5-6 and TRBJ2-7, is DAGVTQSPTHLIKTRGQQVTLRCSPKSGHDTVSWYQQALGQGPQFIFQYYEEEERQRGNFPDRFSGHQFPNYSSELNVNALLLGDSALYLCASSFRRGQLGYEQYFGPGTRLTVT.

This clonotype was counted at least ten times. The chain has TRBV7-6 and TRBJ1-1; D not certain. This CDR3 spans 14 amino acids. Germline assignment: CDR1 SGHVS and CDR2 FNYEAQ. Trimming removed 1 base from V and 1 base from J, with 7 bases in between. The CDR3 protein is CASSLGQTNTEAFF. CDR3 sequence (DNA): TGTGCCAGCAGCTTAGGGCAGACGAACACTGAAGCTTTCTTT.

In the case of this clonotype: One end of the junction is discordant with germline, which a read error may explain. J is TRBJ1-5 and V is TRBV20-1; D not certain. CDR3 length: 13 residues. Germline CDR1 and CDR2: DFQATT and SNEGSKA (reference sequence). This chain's CDR3 is CSAKLYSNQHQHF. Here the CDR3 DNA reads TGCAGTGCTAAACTTTATAGCAATCAGCACCAGCATTTT.

This chain uses TRBV7-9 with TRBJ1-1; 9 nucleotides agree with TRBD1. The CDR3 is 14 amino acids. Germline V gives CDR1 SEHNR, CDR2 FQNEAQ (reference sequence). Unmatched junction bases numbered 10, after V lost 4 bases and J lost 10 bases. CDR3 coding DNA: TGTGCCAGCAGCTCGCCGCTGACAGGGGGTGCAGCTTTCTTT. Its translation is CASSSPLTGGAAFF.

This clonotype occurred many times. The J gene is TRBJ2-7, the V gene TRBV25-1, with 7 bases lining up with TRBD1. Germline values: CDR1 MGHDK, CDR2 SYGVNS. Trimming cost V 4 bases and J 7 bases; bases outside gene matches: 10. The CDR3 loop spans 14 amino acids. The CDR3 nucleotides are TGTGCCAGCAGTGCAGGACTTGGCAGGGGGGAGCAGTACTTC. It is translated as CASSAGLGRGEQYF.

This clonotype was recorded at least ten times. This chain uses TRBV7-9 with TRBJ1-5, with TRBD1 identical over 7 bases. Per the germline V gene, CDR1 is SEHNR and CDR2 is FQNEAQ (reference sequence). J gave up 0 bases and V 5 bases, and 4 bases lay outside the gene matches. The length of the CDR3 is 15 residues. The CDR3 is CASSGQEFSNQPQHF. As DNA, the CDR3 is TGTGCCAGCAGCGGACAGGAATTTAGCAATCAGCCCCAGCATTTT.

In this sample, this clonotype turned up many times. The chain uses TRBV12-3 or TRBV12-4 and TRBJ2-7; D might be TRBD1 (7 bases). V shed 1 base and J shed 3 bases, with 13 bases lying between them. The CDR3 has 15 amino acids. The CDR3: CASSLGPGGIYEQYF. The CDR3 DNA is TGTGCCAGCAGTTTAGGCCCAGGGGGGATCTACGAGCAGTACTTC.

This clonotype came up many times. The CDR3 sequence: CSVDGTSLEEQFF. CDR3 nucleotide sequence: TGCAGCGTTGATGGGACTAGCCTCGAGGAGCAGTTCTTC. The chain is built from TRBV29-1 and TRBJ2-1, with 9 bases lining up with TRBD2. This CDR3 is built from 13 residues. Unmatched junction bases numbered 7, after V lost 3 bases and J lost 10 bases. From germline, CDR1 is SQVTM and CDR2 ANQGSEA.

This clonotype has only a few counts. The V and J genes are TRBV7-8 and TRBJ1-1; D is unresolved. Germline V gene lookup returns CDR1 SGHVS and CDR2 FQNEAQ. This CDR3 has 15 residues. V lost 1 base and J 1 base, leaving 10 bases between the germline ends. The CDR3 nucleotides read TGTGCCAGCAGCTTAGGTTCCAGGAGGAACACTGAAGCTTTCTTT. Its protein product is CASSLGSRRNTEAFF.

This clonotype was recorded many times. The chain combines TRBV20-1 with TRBJ2-7; no clear D. Deletions cut 3 bases from V and 0 bases from J, with 9 bases between. The CDR3 covers 13 residues. Germline assignment: CDR1 DFQATT and CDR2 SNEGSKA (reference sequence). Here the CDR3 reads CSARFQDSYEQYF. CDR3 DNA: TGCAGTGCTAGGTTTCAGGACTCCTACGAGCAGTACTTC.

This sequence joins TRBV27 and TRBJ2-7; D is unresolved. Germline V gene sequence: CDR1 MNHEY, CDR2 SMNVEV (reference sequence). The CDR3 runs to 15 residues. V shed 3 bases and J shed 2 bases, with 14 bases lying between them. Here the CDR3 DNA reads TGTGCCAGCAGTTTCGGTGGAAGGAGCCCCTACGAGCAGTACTTC. Encoded protein: CASSFGGRSPYEQYF.

This clonotype was seen ten or more times. The chain joins TRBV20-1 to TRBJ2-7, with 11 bases matching TRBD1. This CDR3 spans 18 amino acids. Trimming took 5 bases from V and 1 from J; bases not matched to a gene: 16. Germline V gene data show CDR1 as DFQATT and CDR2 as SNEGSKA (reference sequence). The CDR3 loop is CSAAPGQGVIIPSYEQYF. The CDR3 coding sequence is TGCAGTGCTGCTCCGGGACAGGGGGTGATTATTCCTTCCTACGAGCAGTACTTC.

This clonotype was seen ten or more times. Here the CDR3 reads CASIFPGPETEAFF. DNA of the CDR3: TGTGCCAGCATCTTTCCGGGCCCCGAAACTGAAGCTTTCTTT. The rearrangement joins TRBV27 to TRBJ1-1; D is ambiguous. Germline CDR1 and CDR2: MNHEY and SMNVEV (reference sequence). The CDR3 length is 14 residues. The V gene lost 7 bases and the J gene lost 5 bases, with 17 bases spanning the gap.

For this clonotype: The junction and the germline gene differ at one end; a read error may be behind it. The V gene is TRBV18, the J gene TRBJ1-5; no definite D call. CDR1 is KGHSH and CDR2 is LQKENI in the germline V gene. There are 12 residues in the CDR3. The CDR3 DNA reads as TGTGCCAGCTCGCCACCGGGTCAGCCCCAGCATTTT. Protein sequence: CASSPPGQPQHF.

This clonotype was observed many times. The chain joins TRBV7-9 to TRBJ1-1; D is unresolved. V lost 7 bases and J lost 7, with 10 bases in between. Germline assignment: CDR1 SEHNR and CDR2 FQNEAQ (reference sequence). The CDR3 consists of 11 residues. DNA of the CDR3: TGTGCCAGCACCCTAACCGGTGAAGCTTTCTTT. It codes for CASTLTGEAFF.

The chain combines TRBV5-5 with TRBJ2-2, with 10 bases that match TRBD1. CDR1 and CDR2 from the germline V gene are SGHKS and YYEKEE (reference sequence). The CDR3 length is 18 residues. With 1 base clipped from V and 9 bases from J, the junction kept 15 bases outside the gene matches. The chain's CDR3 is CASSLMMGTGAGSRELFF. DNA for the CDR3: TGTGCCAGCAGCTTGATGATGGGGACAGGGGCTGGATCCAGGGAGCTGTTTTTT.

This clonotype has a handful of counts. In DNA, the CDR3 is TGCAGGACAAGAAACGAAGCTTTCTTT. This gives the protein CRTRNEAFF. The chain joins TRBV20-1 to TRBJ1-1; D unresolved. CDR1 and CDR2 from the germline V gene are DFQATT and SNEGSKA (reference sequence). This CDR3 region has 9 residues.